This TCR beta chain was found in a study of blood T cell repertoires in COVID-19. V gave up 2 bases and J gave up 2 bases, with 11 bases separating them. CDR1 is SGHTA and CDR2 is FQGTGA in the germline V gene. The CDR3 spans 15 residues. In the original workflow: Estimates of nucleated cell counts were drawn from the amplification of reference gene primers. Libraries were prepared by immunoSEQ multiplex PCR; TCRdb keeps only in-frame clonotypes and omits some of them. From that table come the V and J calls and clone size; the DNA was used to work out D and trimming. This repertoire shows approximately 150,000 clones, 82% found once; its top ten account for around 18%.

The chain recombines TRBV7-3 with TRBJ2-3; the D gene is possibly TRBD1 (6 bases). This TCR derives from a man in his 60s who had recovered from COVID-19. Material: PBMCs or T cells enriched from blood (not recorded which). CDR3 bases: TGTGCCAGCAGCTTATCGGGACACCACACAGATACGCAGTATTTT. It codes for CASSLSGHHTDTQYF.